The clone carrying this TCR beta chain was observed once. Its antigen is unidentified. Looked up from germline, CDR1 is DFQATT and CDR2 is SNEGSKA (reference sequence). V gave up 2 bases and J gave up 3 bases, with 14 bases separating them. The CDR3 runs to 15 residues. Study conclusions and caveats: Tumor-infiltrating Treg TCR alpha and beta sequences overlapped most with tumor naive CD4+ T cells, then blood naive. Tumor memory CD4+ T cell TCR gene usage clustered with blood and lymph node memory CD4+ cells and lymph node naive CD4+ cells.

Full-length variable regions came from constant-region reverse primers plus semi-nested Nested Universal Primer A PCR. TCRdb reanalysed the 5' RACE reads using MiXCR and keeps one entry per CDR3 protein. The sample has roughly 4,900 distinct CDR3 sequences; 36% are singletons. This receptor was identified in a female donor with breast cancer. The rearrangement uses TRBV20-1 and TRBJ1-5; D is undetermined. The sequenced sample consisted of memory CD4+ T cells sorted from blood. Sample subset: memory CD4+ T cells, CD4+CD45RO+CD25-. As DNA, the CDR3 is TGCAGTGCTAGATCTCCCGGAGTTCCCAATCAGCCCCAGCATTTT. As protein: CSARSPGVPNQPQHF.